These 5 T cell receptor beta chains originate from one sample sequenced in a study of blood T cell repertoires in COVID-19. Sequencing was performed with immunoSEQ multiplex PCR; in TCRdb, only in-frame clones are kept and a portion is missing. The data contain a few hundred thousand clones, 85% to 90% of them singletons. The material sequenced was PBMCs or T cells enriched from blood (not recorded which). The receptor set was obtained from a woman aged 30 to 39 who had recovered from COVID-19.

This rearrangement joins TRBV19 to TRBJ2-3; D is unclear. The V gene lost 6 bases and the J gene lost 1 base, with 11 bases spanning the gap. Germline CDR1 is LNHDA and CDR2 is SQIVND (reference sequence). The CDR3 length is 14 residues. Here the CDR3 DNA reads TGTGCCAGTAGGCTGGAGCTCGGCACAGATACGCAGTATTTT. The encoded protein is CASRLELGTDTQYF.

The chain has TRBV19 and TRBJ1-1; D call uncertain. The CDR3 runs 15 residues. The V end lost 2 bases, the J end lost 0 bases, and 10 bases lay between the germline ends. Per the germline V gene, CDR1 is LNHDA and CDR2 is SQIVND (reference sequence). For the CDR3, the DNA is TGTGCCAGTAGTATACACGCCGCTATGAACACTGAAGCTTTCTTT. Encoded protein: CASSIHAAMNTEAFF.

This chain joins TRBV9 and TRBJ1-3, with TRBD1 matching 8 bases. This CDR3 contains 19 residues. Unmatched junction bases numbered 19, after V lost 4 bases and J lost 4 bases. CDR1 and CDR2 (germline): SGDLS, YYNGEE. CDR3: CASSTRRDRSRDVGNTIYF. CDR3 in DNA: TGTGCCAGCAGCACGCGCCGGGACAGGAGTCGGGATGTCGGAAACACCATATATTTT.

As concerns this clone: Within the sample, other DNA sequences also encode this same CDR3. The V and J genes are TRBV11-2 and TRBJ1-5; 7 bases are shared with TRBD1. This CDR3 is built from 15 residues. V was pared by 5 bases and J by 1 base, with 5 bases of the junction left unmatched. Germline V gene lookup returns CDR1 SGHAT and CDR2 FQNNGV. CDR3 sequence: CASSLTGASNQPQHF. As DNA, the CDR3 is TGTGCCAGCAGCCTCACAGGGGCGAGCAATCAGCCCCAGCATTTT.

V usage is TRBV24-1 and J usage is TRBJ1-2; D remains ambiguous. V was pared by 3 bases and J by 0 bases, with 7 bases between. The germline CDR1 and CDR2 sequences are KGHDR and SFDVKD. The CDR3 loop spans 14 amino acids. CDR3 DNA: TGTGCCACCAGTGATCCATCGGCTAACTATGGCTACACCTTC. It yields the protein CATSDPSANYGYTF.